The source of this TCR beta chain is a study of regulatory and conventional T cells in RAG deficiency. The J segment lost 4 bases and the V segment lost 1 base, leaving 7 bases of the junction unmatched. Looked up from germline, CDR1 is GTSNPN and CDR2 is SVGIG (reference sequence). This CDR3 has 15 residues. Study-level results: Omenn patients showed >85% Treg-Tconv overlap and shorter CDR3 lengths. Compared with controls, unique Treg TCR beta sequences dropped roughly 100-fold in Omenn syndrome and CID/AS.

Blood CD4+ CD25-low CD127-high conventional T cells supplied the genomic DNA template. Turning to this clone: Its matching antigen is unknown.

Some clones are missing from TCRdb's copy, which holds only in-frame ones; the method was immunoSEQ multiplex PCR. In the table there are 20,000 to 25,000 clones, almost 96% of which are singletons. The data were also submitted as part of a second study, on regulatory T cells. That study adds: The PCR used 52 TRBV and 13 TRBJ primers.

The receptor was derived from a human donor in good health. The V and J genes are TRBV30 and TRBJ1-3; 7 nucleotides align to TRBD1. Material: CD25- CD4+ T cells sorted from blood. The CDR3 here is CAWSAMTGPGNTIYF. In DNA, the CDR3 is TGTGCCTGGAGTGCTATGACAGGGCCCGGAAACACCATATATTTT. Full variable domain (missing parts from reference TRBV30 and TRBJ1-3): SQTIHQWPATLVQPVGSPLSLECTVEGTSNPNLYWYRQAAGRGLQLLFYSVGIGQISSEVPQNLSASRPQDRQFILSSKKLLLSDSGFYLCAWSAMTGPGNTIYFGEGSWLTVV.